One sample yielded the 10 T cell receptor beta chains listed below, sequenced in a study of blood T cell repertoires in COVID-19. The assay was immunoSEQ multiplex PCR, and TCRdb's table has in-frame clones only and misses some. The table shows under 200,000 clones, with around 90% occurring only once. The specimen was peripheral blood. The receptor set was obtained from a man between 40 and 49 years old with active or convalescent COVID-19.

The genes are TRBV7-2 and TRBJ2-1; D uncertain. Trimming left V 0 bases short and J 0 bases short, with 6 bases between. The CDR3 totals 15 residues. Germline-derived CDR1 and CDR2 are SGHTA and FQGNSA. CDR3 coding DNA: TGTGCCAGCAGCTTAGCATACGGCTCCTACAATGAGCAGTTCTTC. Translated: CASSLAYGSYNEQFF.

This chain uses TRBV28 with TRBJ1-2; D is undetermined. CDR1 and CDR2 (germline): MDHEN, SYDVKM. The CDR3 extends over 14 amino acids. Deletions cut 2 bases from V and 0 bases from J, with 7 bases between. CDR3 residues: CASSLPQTNYGYTF. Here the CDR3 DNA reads TGTGCCAGCAGTTTACCCCAGACTAACTATGGCTACACCTTC.

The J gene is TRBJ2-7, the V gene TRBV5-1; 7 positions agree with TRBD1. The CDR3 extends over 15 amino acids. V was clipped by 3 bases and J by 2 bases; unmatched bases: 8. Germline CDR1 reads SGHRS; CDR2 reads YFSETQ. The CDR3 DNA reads TGCGCCAGCAGCTCGTGGACAGGACCAGCCTACGAGCAGTACTTC. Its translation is CASSSWTGPAYEQYF. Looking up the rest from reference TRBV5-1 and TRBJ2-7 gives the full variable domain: KAGVTQTPRYLIKTRGQQVTLSCSPISGHRSVSWYQQTPGQGLQFLFEYFSETQRNKGNFPGRFSGRQFSNSRSEMNVSTLELGDSALYLCASSSWTGPAYEQYFGPGTRLTVT.

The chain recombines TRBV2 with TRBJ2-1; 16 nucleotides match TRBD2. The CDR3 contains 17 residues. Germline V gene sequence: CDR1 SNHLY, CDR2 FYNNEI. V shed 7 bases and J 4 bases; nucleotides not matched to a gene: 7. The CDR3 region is CASKPGLAGGKYNEQFF. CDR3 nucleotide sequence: TGTGCCAGCAAACCGGGACTAGCGGGGGGGAAGTACAATGAGCAGTTCTTC.

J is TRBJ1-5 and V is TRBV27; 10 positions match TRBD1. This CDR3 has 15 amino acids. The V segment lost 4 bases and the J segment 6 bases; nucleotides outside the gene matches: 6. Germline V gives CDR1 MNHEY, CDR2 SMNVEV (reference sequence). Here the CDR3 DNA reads TGTGCCAGCAGTTCAGGACAGGGGGTAGGTCAGCCCCAGCATTTT. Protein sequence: CASSSGQGVGQPQHF.

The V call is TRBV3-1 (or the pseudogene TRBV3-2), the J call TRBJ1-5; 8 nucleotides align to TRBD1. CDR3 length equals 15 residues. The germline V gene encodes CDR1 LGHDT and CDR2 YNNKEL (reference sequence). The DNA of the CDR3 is TGTGCGCCGGACAGGGTGATTATTAGCAATCAGCCCCAGCATTTT. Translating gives CAPDRVIISNQPQHF.

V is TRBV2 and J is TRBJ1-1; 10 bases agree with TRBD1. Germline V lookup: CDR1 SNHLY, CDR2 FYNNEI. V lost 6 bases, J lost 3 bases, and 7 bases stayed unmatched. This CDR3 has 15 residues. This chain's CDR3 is CASRGPGQGYTEAFF. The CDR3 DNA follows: TGTGCCAGCAGGGGACCGGGACAGGGGTACACTGAAGCTTTCTTT.

The CDR3 spells CASSQDAGPYNSPLHF. The CDR3 nucleotides are TGTGCCAGCAGCCAAGATGCGGGGCCCTATAATTCACCCCTCCACTTT. The chain joins TRBV14 to TRBJ1-6; D is possibly TRBD1 (5 bases). Deletions cut 0 bases from V and 2 bases from J, with 8 bases between. This CDR3 has 16 residues. Germline V lookup: CDR1 SGHDN, CDR2 FVKESK.

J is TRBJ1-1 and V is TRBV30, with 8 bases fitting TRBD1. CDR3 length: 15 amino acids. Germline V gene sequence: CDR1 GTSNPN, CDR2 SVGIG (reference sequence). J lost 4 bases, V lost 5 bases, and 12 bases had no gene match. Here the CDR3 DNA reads TGTGCCTGGGGCGCCGGGACAGGCTTGGGCACTGAAGCTTTCTTT. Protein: CAWGAGTGLGTEAFF.

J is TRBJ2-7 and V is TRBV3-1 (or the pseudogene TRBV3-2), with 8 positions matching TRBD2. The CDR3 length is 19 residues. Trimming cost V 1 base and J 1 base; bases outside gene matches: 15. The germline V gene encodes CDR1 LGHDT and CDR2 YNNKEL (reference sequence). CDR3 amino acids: CASSQGASGLPPGSYEQYF. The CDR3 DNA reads TGTGCCAGCAGCCAAGGGGCTAGCGGGTTACCCCCAGGATCCTACGAGCAGTACTTC.